This T cell receptor beta chain was documented in a study of T cell clones after liver transplantation. Study-level background: TCRbeta sequencing after a pre-transplant mixed lymphocyte reaction identified graft-donor-reactive clones, later tracked in post-transplant blood. Samples came pre-transplant, pre-randomization before withdrawal, and post-randomization after withdrawal ended.

Trimming removed 3 bases at V and 0 bases at J, with 5 bases between. The CDR3 loop spans 13 amino acids. Germline CDR1 reads LNHDA; CDR2 reads SQIVND (reference sequence). Clones were read by immunoSEQ multiplex PCR, and TCRdb kept only the in-frame ones, dropping some. The repertoire has about 58,000 clones, 70% of them found once; the top ten carry around 2.8%. This clone has just a few counts. This sequence was found in a human patient who received a liver transplant. A share of the T cells may be of graft donor origin. The gene calls are TRBV19 and TRBJ1-1; no firm D call. This specimen was CD4+ T cells from blood, taken at the approximately 16-month timepoint. CDR3 sequence (DNA): TGTGCCAGTAGTATGTACATGAACACTGAAGCTTTCTTT. It is translated as CASSMYMNTEAFF.